This entry features one T cell receptor (beta chain) sequence. This sample is part of a study of T cell changes during pregnancy in multiple sclerosis. Per the germline V gene, CDR1 is SEHNR and CDR2 is FQNEAQ (reference sequence). V was clipped by 4 bases and J by 8 bases, with 11 bases between them. This CDR3 region has 13 residues. Some clones are missing from TCRdb's copy, which holds only in-frame ones; the method was immunoSEQ multiplex PCR. The sample shows tens of thousands of clones, around 93% of them seen only once. The sequenced sample was peripheral blood, obtained in the first trimester of pregnancy. The gene calls are TRBV7-9 and TRBJ1-4; maybe TRBD1 (6 bases). The source of this sequence is a female donor with multiple sclerosis, enrolled in a pregnancy study. CDR3: CASSSTDREKLFF. The CDR3 nucleotides read TGTGCCAGCAGCTCCACGGACAGAGAAAAACTGTTTTTT.